The T cell receptor (beta chain) under discussion was sequenced for a study of cytomegalovirus exposure and HLA in healthy donors. General study findings and limits: The authors enumerated under 200 TCR beta chains as linked to cytomegalovirus. An analysis was carried out at a later point. It showed that HLA-associated TCR beta chains were more clonally expanded than equally common non-associated chains.

Samples came from healthy bone marrow donors. Turning to this clone: Its antigen is unknown.

The PCR had 60 Vbeta and 13 Jbeta primers. Original methodology: There were about 86 million unique TCR beta chains by a later count, and around 10 million of them were shared. Clones were read by immunoSEQ multiplex PCR, and TCRdb kept only the in-frame ones, dropping some. For V, J and clone size, that table is used; D and trimming come from the DNA. The sample holds some 160,000 clones, around 77% seen once. Germline assignment: CDR1 SQVTM and CDR2 ANQGSEA. V shed 5 bases and J shed 5 bases, with 16 bases lying between them. CDR3 length equals 13 residues. The rearrangement links TRBV29-1 to TRBJ2-7; possibly TRBD2 for D (6 bases). The sequencing sample was made of PBMCs. This clonotype was sampled from a woman in her twenties or thirties in good health and CMV-seronegative. The CDR3 region has the DNA TGCAGCGTTCAGGATGACGGGAGAAACGAGCAGTACTTC. Its protein product is CSVQDDGRNEQYF.